This TCR beta chain was documented in a study of regulatory T cells in long-lasting Graves disease. Study findings and constraints: Researchers reported studying only peripheral blood, not thyroid tissue.

Time point of the sample: newly diagnosed GD, antithyroid drugs for less than 3 months. Researchers made the TCR library from RNA that was extracted from PBMCs. The CDR3 totals 14 residues. V was clipped by 4 bases and J by 3 bases; unmatched bases: 3. Germline assignment: CDR1 LNHDA and CDR2 SQIVND (reference sequence). Assembly of TCR beta libraries relied on iRepertoire HTBI primers together with Arm-PCR of CDR3 regions. TCRdb analysed the multiplex PCR reads with MiXCR anew, one entry per CDR3 protein. The top ten clones hold 12% of a sample with around 480,000 distinct CDR3 sequences, 16% of them seen once. This clonotype has a handful of counts. Its specificity is not known. This sample also appeared in a second study, on T cells in Graves' hyperthyroidism and ophthalmopathy. That investigation notes: Most clonotypes expanded in thyroid above 0.001 were likewise present in blood. Ophthalmopathy stood apart from stable hyperthyroidism in a 13 V-J model.

Sequenced material: peripheral blood mononuclear cells (PBMCs), taken at new diagnosis, from a patient treated with antithyroid drugs. This receptor was obtained from a man aged 40-50 years with Graves disease. V gene TRBV19 combines with J gene TRBJ1-5; 7 bases align to TRBD1. CDR3 sequence reads: CASSNTGANQPQHF. CDR3 DNA sequence: TGTGCCAGTAGTAATACAGGGGCCAATCAGCCCCAGCATTTT.